Ten or more counts support the clone carrying this TCR beta chain. What it binds is unknown. Some clones are missing from TCRdb's copy, which holds only in-frame ones; the method was immunoSEQ multiplex PCR. The table lists some 86,000 clones, approximately 85% of them singletons. The data derive from a study of OX40 agonist ivuxolimab in advanced cancers. Overall study results and limits: At 0.1 to 3.0 mg/kg, CD4+ and CD8+ blood T cells expanded clonally by week 6. Expanded clones belonging to CD8+ T cells outnumbered, on average, those of CD4+.

Germline values: CDR1 SEHNR, CDR2 FQNEAQ (reference sequence). The CDR3 spans 16 residues. V was clipped by 5 bases and J by 6 bases, with 22 bases between them. The sequence was collected from an adult with an advanced solid tumor such as melanoma, head and neck, liver or kidney cancer. Sequencing used CD4+ or CD8+ T cells sorted from blood, obtained in a trial of the OX40 agonist ivuxolimab. The chain has TRBV7-9 and TRBJ1-2, with a weak D call TRBD1 (6 bases). The CDR3, as DNA: TGTGCCAGCAGCATTCCCCGGGGGGGGGCTAAGGATGGCTACACCTTC. Protein product: CASSIPRGGAKDGYTF.